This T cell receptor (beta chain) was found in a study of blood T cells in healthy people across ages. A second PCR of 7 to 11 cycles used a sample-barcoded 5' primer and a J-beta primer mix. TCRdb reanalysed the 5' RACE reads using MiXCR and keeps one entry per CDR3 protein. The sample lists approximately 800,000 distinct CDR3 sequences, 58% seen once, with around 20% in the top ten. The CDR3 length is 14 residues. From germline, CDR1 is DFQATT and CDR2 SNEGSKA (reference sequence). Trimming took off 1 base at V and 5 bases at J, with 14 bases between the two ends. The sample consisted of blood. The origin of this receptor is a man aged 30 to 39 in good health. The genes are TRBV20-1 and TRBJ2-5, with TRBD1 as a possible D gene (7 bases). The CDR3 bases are TGCAGTGCTAGAGCCAGGGGGGATTCTGAGACCCAGTACTTC. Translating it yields CSARARGDSETQYF.